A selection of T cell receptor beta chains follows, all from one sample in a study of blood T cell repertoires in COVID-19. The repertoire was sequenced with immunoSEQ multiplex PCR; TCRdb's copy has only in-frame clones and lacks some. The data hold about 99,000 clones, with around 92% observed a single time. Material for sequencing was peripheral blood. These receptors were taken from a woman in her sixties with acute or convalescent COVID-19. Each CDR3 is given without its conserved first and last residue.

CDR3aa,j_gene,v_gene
ASSSRTGETEAF,TRBJ1-1,TRBV7-9
ASSKSGLADYNEQF,TRBJ2-1,TRBV9
ASSLPGGSGGRETQY,TRBJ2-5,TRBV7-9
ASSFGLGGDTQY,TRBJ2-3,TRBV13
ASSPGQAGSYEQY,TRBJ2-7,TRBV5-1
ASSLALAGNTGELF,TRBJ2-2,TRBV5-5
ASSLARTSADNEQF,TRBJ2-1,TRBV7-9
ASTTSSYNEQF,TRBJ2-1,TRBV28
ATSEGTGMSTEAF,TRBJ1-1,TRBV24-1
ASSQYGTGAGGTEAF,TRBJ1-1,TRBV9
ASRTSGLETQY,TRBJ2-5,TRBV25-1
ASSDGTSGTDTQY,TRBJ2-3,TRBV6-4
ASSSTGQRTDTQY,TRBJ2-3,TRBV6-5
ASSRQGAHTEAF,TRBJ1-1,TRBV5-1
ASSLGTDGNQPQH,TRBJ1-5,TRBV6-5
SVEGTGTTEAF,TRBJ1-1,TRBV29-1
ASSRTSFSPLH,TRBJ1-6,TRBV6-5
ASSSGQGGQPQH,TRBJ1-5,TRBV7-9
ASRRGREETQY,TRBJ2-5,TRBV5-1
ALGGGTDTQY,TRBJ2-3,TRBV10-3
SVRAGDEQY,TRBJ2-7,TRBV29-1
ASSLGLWNTEAF,TRBJ1-1,TRBV6-5
ASRGEVSNQPQH,TRBJ1-5,TRBV19
SVDRGLDTEAF,TRBJ1-1,TRBV29-1
ASSYRTSGRTSYNEQF,TRBJ2-1,TRBV6-2/TRBV6-3
ASSRGQNLYT,TRBJ1-2,TRBV5-6
ASTLGGDGYGYT,TRBJ1-2,TRBV2
ASRLRGQPDNEQF,TRBJ2-1,TRBV6-5
ASSRGDEQF,TRBJ2-1,TRBV12-3/TRBV12-4
ASSPWTLLKGNQPQH,TRBJ1-5,TRBV28
ASSRQSLGEKLF,TRBJ1-4,TRBV27
ASSLVTGLSGRAAEQY,TRBJ2-7,TRBV7-2
ASSFRQGINNEQF,TRBJ2-1,TRBV19
ASSLSAGVEF,TRBJ2-1,TRBV28
ASSPSGVMNTEAF,TRBJ1-1,TRBV28
ASRAGTDLLLWGYT,TRBJ1-2,TRBV19
SVARGQVEAF,TRBJ1-1,TRBV29-1
ASSLPGQGNEKLF,TRBJ1-4,TRBV28
ASSTTGTGVTEAF,TRBJ1-1,TRBV19
ASSLTGTNTEAF,TRBJ1-1,TRBV28